This TCR beta chain was identified during a study of blood T cells in healthy people across ages. This clonotype showed up just once. Trimming left V 4 bases short and J 4 bases short, with 17 bases between. CDR3 length: 15 amino acids. The V gene's germline CDR1 is DFQATT and CDR2 SNEGSKA (reference sequence). Combining a sample-barcoded 5' primer with a J-beta primer mix, a second PCR ran for 7 to 11 cycles. TCRdb fed the 5' RACE reads into MiXCR, producing one record per CDR3 protein. The table records around 710,000 distinct CDR3 sequences, roughly 41% of them present only once. The sequencing input was blood. The clonotype was recovered from a woman aged 55 to 70 in good health. This chain joins TRBV20-1 and TRBJ2-1, with D maybe TRBD2 (6 bases). Here the CDR3 reads CSATRWVAGYNEQFF. CDR3 DNA sequence: TGCAGTGCTACACGGTGGGTGGCGGGGTACAATGAGCAGTTCTTC.